Below, 17 T cell receptor beta chains from the same sample are listed, as sequenced in a study of shared T cell receptors in the human thymus. Sequenced by immunoSEQ multiplex PCR; TCRdb stores in-frame clones only, minus some. The profile covers some 700,000 clones, with around 89% appearing a single time and about 0.01% taken by the ten largest. These data are also associated with another study on human thymus T cells.

Sample: thymocytes. These TCRs come from a boy younger than two with a congenital heart defect.

The chain employs TRBV6-1 and TRBJ2-7; D is perhaps TRBD1 (6 bases). This CDR3 is built from 16 residues. CDR1 MNHNS and CDR2 SASEGT come from the germline V gene. Trimming stripped 4 bases from V and 3 bases from J, with 19 bases between. CDR3 sequence (DNA): TGTGCCAGCAGTGGGACCGGGACACCGTTGGACTACGAGCAGTACTTC. It yields the protein CASSGTGTPLDYEQYF.

The gene calls are TRBV27 and TRBJ2-1; D not resolved. Germline V gene data show CDR1 as MNHEY and CDR2 as SMNVEV (reference sequence). Deletions cut 6 bases from V and 0 bases from J, with 9 bases between. This CDR3 has 14 amino acids. CDR3 bases: TGTGCCAGCAGGCCGACTGACTCCTACAATGAGCAGTTCTTC. Protein sequence: CASRPTDSYNEQFF.

The V and J genes are TRBV29-1 and TRBJ1-1, with 7 bases lining up with TRBD1. The germline CDR1 and CDR2 sequences are SQVTM and ANQGSEA. V trimming: 3 bases; J trimming: 1 base; junction bases outside the gene matches: 5. The CDR3 loop spans 14 amino acids. CDR3 region: CSVDSRGRNTEAFF. The DNA for the CDR3 is TGCAGCGTTGACTCAAGGGGGCGGAACACTGAAGCTTTCTTT. Full variable domain (outside the CDR3, taken from reference TRBV29-1 and TRBJ1-1): SAVISQKPSRDICQRGTSLTIQCQVDSQVTMMFWYRQQPGQSLTLIATANQGSEATYESGFVIDKFPISRPNLTFSTLTVSNMSPEDSSIYLCSVDSRGRNTEAFFGQGTRLTVV.

DNA for the CDR3: TGTGCCAGCAGCCTAACCCGGGACAGGGGGACGAACACTGAAGCTTTCTTT. Amino acids: CASSLTRDRGTNTEAFF. This chain connects TRBV14 to TRBJ1-1; 11 nucleotides match TRBD1. The V gene's germline CDR1 is SGHDN and CDR2 FVKESK. The CDR3 contains 17 residues. V gave up 4 bases and J gave up 1 base; unmatched junction bases: 8.

The V gene is TRBV6-1, the J gene TRBJ1-1; 8 bases align to TRBD1. Germline V lookup: CDR1 MNHNS, CDR2 SASEGT. J gave up 11 bases and V 2 bases, and 7 bases lay outside the gene matches. There are 13 residues in the CDR3. The CDR3 DNA reads as TGTGCCAGCAGTGAAAGGGTACAGGGGGAGGCTTTCTTT. Amino acid sequence: CASSERVQGEAFF.

In its sample, this clone was seen once. V and J are TRBV27 and TRBJ2-1; 8 bases are a match to TRBD2. Germline CDR1 is MNHEY and CDR2 is SMNVEV (reference sequence). The CDR3 has 15 residues. V lost 5 bases and J lost 10; bases outside the gene matches: 13. CDR3 coding DNA: TGTGCCAGCAGTCCTACGGTTAGCGGGATTCCCGAGCAGTTCTTC. Its translation is CASSPTVSGIPEQFF.

This sequence joins TRBV6-4 and TRBJ2-2, with 9 bases matching TRBD2. Per the germline V gene, CDR1 is MRHNA and CDR2 is SNTAGT. This CDR3 spans 15 amino acids. Trimming cost V 4 bases and J 2 bases; bases outside gene matches: 2. The CDR3 sequence is CASSASGTNTGELFF. The CDR3 nucleotides read TGTGCCAGCAGTGCTAGCGGGACCAACACCGGGGAGCTGTTTTTT.

V is TRBV4-2 and J is TRBJ2-5, with 9 bases fitting TRBD2. The CDR3 runs to 15 residues. CDR1 is LGHNA and CDR2 is YNFKEQ in the germline V gene. The ends lost 4 bases at V and 4 bases at J; junction bases unmatched: 7. The DNA of the CDR3 is TGTGCCAGCAGCCCCCCAGCGGGAGGCCCAGAGACCCAGTACTTC. It specifies CASSPPAGGPETQYF.

The chain links TRBV28 to TRBJ2-7, with 8 bases that match TRBD1. Looked up from germline, CDR1 is MDHEN and CDR2 is SYDVKM. V dropped 5 bases and J dropped 2; count of bases not matched to a gene: 14. This CDR3 has 17 residues. DNA for the CDR3: TGTGCCAGCAGTCCACGGGGTCCGGGACAGGTGGCCTACGAGCAGTACTTC. It translates to CASSPRGPGQVAYEQYF. The full variable domain, completed using reference TRBV28 and TRBJ2-7, is DVKVTQSSRYLVKRTGEKVFLECVQDMDHENMFWYRQDPGLGLRLIYFSYDVKMKEKGDIPEGYSVSREKKERFSLILESASTNQTSMYLCASSPRGPGQVAYEQYFGPGTRLTVT.

The chain recombines TRBV7-9 with TRBJ1-1; no reliable D call. The ends were cut back, 2 bases at V and 3 bases at J, with 10 bases in the middle. This CDR3 is built from 14 residues. Germline CDR1 is SEHNR and CDR2 is FQNEAQ (reference sequence). CDR3 nucleotide sequence: TGTGCCAGCAGCTTAACGTCGGGTGACACTGAAGCTTTCTTT. This gives the protein CASSLTSGDTEAFF.

The chain has TRBV2 and TRBJ2-6; 11 nucleotides line up with TRBD1. This CDR3 spans 19 amino acids. CDR1 is SNHLY, CDR2 FYNNEI, per germline. The junction had 4 bases not matched to a gene; V was cut back by 0 bases and J by 0 bases. The CDR3 loop reads CASSEAAGTGGSGANVLTF. As DNA, the CDR3 is TGTGCCAGCAGTGAAGCGGCCGGGACAGGGGGCTCTGGGGCCAACGTCCTGACTTTC.

Only one count was recorded for this clone. V is TRBV25-1 and J is TRBJ2-2, with TRBD2 matching 10 bases. The CDR3 runs 18 residues. V was clipped by 2 bases and J by 7 bases; unmatched bases: 13. CDR1 and CDR2 from the germline V gene are MGHDK and SYGVNS. CDR3 in amino acids: CASSEGGLAGVRGGELFF. CDR3 sequence (DNA): TGTGCCAGCAGTGAAGGGGGGCTAGCGGGAGTCCGGGGCGGGGAGCTGTTTTTT.

The chain has TRBV29-1 and TRBJ2-7; 10 bases line up with TRBD1. The CDR3 covers 12 residues. Germline CDR1 SQVTM, CDR2 ANQGSEA. Trimming cost V 6 bases and J 7 bases; bases outside gene matches: 6. CDR3 in amino acids: CSVGTGAAEQYF. DNA of the CDR3: TGCAGCGTGGGGACAGGGGCGGCAGAGCAGTACTTC.

The J gene is TRBJ2-5, the V gene TRBV4-3, with D possibly matching TRBD2 (5 bases). CDR1 LGHNA and CDR2 YSLEER come from the germline V gene. V lost 4 bases and J lost 5, with 11 bases in between. The CDR3 has 13 residues. Here the CDR3 reads CASSLSWRETQYF. DNA of the CDR3: TGCGCCAGCAGCCTTAGCTGGAGGGAGACCCAGTACTTC.

V usage is TRBV10-3 and J usage is TRBJ2-3; perhaps TRBD2 as D (5 bases). The CDR3 runs to 15 residues. CDR1 and CDR2 (germline): ENHRY, SYGVKD. V gave up 2 bases and J gave up 1 base, with 10 bases separating them. The CDR3 DNA is TGTGCCATCAGTGAGAGGGAGAGGGGCACAGATACGCAGTATTTT. It codes for CAISERERGTDTQYF.

The rearrangement uses TRBV4-1 and TRBJ2-4; no clear D gene. Germline V lookup: CDR1 MGHRA, CDR2 YSYEKL. The V gene lost 0 bases and the J gene lost 4 bases, with 16 bases spanning the gap. The CDR3 loop spans 17 amino acids. The CDR3 here is CASSQDRPGSQKNIQYF. In nucleotides, the CDR3 is TGCGCCAGCAGCCAAGATAGACCGGGTTCCCAAAAAAACATTCAGTACTTC.

This sequence joins TRBV21-1 and TRBJ2-1; the listed D gene, TRBD2, was not tested against the DNA. TRBV21-1 is a recognized pseudogene. The CDR3 totals 14 residues. The CDR3: CARGLAGGGNEQFF. CDR3 coding DNA: TGTGCCAGGGGACTAGCAGGTGGAGGAAATGAGCAGTTCTTC.